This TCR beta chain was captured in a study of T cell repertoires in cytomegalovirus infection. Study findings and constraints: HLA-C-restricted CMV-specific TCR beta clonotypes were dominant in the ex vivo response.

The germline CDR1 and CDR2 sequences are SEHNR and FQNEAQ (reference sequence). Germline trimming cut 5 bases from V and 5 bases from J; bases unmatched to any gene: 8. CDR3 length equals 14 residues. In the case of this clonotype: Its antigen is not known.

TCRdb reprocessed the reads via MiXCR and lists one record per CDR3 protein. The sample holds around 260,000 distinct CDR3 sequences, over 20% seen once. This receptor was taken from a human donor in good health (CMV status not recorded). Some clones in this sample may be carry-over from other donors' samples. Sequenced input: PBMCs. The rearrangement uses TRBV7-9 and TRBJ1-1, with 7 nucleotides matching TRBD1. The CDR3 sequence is CASSAGQRGTEAFF. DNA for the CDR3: TGTGCCAGCAGCGCGGGACAGAGAGGTACTGAAGCTTTCTTT. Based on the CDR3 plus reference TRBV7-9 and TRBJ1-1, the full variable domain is DTGVSQNPRHKITKRGQNVTFRCDPISEHNRLYWYRQTLGQGPEFLTYFQNEAQLEKSRLLSDRFSAERPKGSFSTLEIQRTEQGDSAMYLCASSAGQRGTEAFFGQGTRLTVV.